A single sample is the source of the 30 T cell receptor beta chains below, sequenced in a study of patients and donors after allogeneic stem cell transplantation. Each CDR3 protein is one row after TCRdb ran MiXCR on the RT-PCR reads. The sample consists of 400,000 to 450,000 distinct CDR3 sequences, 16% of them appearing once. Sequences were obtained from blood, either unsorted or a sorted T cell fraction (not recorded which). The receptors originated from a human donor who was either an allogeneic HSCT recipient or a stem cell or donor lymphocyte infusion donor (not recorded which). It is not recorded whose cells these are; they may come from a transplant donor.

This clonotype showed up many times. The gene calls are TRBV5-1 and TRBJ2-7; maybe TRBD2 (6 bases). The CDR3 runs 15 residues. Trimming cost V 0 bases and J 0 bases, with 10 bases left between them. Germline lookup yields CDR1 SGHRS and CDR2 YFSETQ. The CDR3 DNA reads TGCGCCAGCAGCTTGGACGGGGGTAACTCCTACGAGCAGTACTTC. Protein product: CASSLDGGNSYEQYF.

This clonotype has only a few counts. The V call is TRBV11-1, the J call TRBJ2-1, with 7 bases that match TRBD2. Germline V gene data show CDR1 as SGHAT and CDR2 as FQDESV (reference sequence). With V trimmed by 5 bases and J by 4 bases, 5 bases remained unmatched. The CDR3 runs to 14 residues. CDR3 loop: CASSISGSYNEQFF. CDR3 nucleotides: TGTGCCAGCAGCATTAGCGGGTCTTACAATGAGCAGTTCTTC. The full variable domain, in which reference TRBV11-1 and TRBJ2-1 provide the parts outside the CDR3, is EAEVAQSPRYKITEKSQAVAFWCDPISGHATLYWYRQILGQGPELLVQFQDESVVDDSQLPKDRFSAERLKGVDSTLKIQPAELGDSAMYLCASSISGSYNEQFFGPGTRLTVL.

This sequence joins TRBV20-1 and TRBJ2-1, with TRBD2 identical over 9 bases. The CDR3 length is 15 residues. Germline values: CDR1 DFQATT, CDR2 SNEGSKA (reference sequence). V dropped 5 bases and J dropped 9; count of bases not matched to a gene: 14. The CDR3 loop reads CSASQTSGKGSEQFF. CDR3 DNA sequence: TGCAGTGCTTCCCAGACTAGCGGCAAGGGTAGTGAGCAGTTCTTC.

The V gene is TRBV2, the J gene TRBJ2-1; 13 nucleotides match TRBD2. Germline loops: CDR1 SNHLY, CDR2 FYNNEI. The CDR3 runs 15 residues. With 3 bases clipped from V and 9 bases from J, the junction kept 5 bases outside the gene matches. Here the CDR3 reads CASSETSGGYIEQFF. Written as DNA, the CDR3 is TGTGCCAGCAGTGAGACTAGCGGGGGGTATATTGAGCAGTTCTTC.

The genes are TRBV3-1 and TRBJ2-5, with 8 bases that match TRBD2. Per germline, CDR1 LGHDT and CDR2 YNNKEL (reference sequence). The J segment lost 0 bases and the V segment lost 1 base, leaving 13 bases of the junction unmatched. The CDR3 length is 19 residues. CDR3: CASSQVLVSGAGYQETQYF. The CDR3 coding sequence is TGTGCCAGCAGCCAAGTTTTGGTTAGCGGGGCCGGGTACCAAGAGACCCAGTACTTC.

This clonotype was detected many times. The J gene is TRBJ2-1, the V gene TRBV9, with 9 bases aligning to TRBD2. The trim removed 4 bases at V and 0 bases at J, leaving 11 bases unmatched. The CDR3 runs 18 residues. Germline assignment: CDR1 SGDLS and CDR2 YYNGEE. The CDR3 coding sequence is TGTGCCAGCAGCTTCAAAGCTAGCGGGACCATCTCCTACAATGAGCAGTTCTTC. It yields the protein CASSFKASGTISYNEQFF.

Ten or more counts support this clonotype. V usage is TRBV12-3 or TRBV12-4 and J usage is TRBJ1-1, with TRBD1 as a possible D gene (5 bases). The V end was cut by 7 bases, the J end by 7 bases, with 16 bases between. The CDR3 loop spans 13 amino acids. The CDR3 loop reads CASTFVGGSEAFF. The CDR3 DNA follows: TGTGCCAGCACCTTTGTGGGGGGAAGTGAAGCTTTCTTT.

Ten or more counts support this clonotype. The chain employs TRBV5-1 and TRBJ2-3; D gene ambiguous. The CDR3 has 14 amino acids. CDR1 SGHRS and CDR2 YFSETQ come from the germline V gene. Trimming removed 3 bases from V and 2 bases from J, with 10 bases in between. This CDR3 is CASSSIRHTDTQYF. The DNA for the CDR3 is TGCGCCAGCAGCTCCATCCGCCACACAGATACGCAGTATTTT.

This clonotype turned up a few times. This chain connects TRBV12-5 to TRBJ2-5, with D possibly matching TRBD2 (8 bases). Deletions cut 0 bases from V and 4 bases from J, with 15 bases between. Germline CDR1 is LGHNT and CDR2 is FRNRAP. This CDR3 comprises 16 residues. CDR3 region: CASGLVRGLAGETQYF. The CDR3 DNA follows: TGTGCTAGTGGTTTGGTAAGGGGGCTAGCGGGAGAGACCCAGTACTTC.

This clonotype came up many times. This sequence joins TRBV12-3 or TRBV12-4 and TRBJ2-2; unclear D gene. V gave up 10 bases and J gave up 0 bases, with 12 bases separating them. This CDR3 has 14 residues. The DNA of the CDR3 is TGTGCCACCTTCGAAATGCCGAACACCGGGGAGCTGTTTTTT. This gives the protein CATFEMPNTGELFF.

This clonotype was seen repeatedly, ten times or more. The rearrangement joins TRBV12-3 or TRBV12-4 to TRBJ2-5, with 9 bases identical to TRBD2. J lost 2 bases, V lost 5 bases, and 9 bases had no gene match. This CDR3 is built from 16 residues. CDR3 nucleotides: TGTGCCAGCAGTCCTGGACTAGCGCGGGGTCAAGAGACCCAGTACTTC. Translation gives CASSPGLARGQETQYF.

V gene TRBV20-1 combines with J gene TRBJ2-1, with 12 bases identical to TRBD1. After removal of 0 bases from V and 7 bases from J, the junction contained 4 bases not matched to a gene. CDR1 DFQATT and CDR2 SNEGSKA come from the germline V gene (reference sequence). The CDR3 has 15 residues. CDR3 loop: CSAREWDRGRNEQFF. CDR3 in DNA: TGCAGTGCTAGAGAGTGGGACAGGGGGCGGAATGAGCAGTTCTTC.

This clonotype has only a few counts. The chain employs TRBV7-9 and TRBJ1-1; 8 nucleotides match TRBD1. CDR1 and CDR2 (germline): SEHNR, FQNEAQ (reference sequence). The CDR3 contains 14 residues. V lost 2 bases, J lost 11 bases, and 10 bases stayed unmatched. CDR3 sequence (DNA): TGTGCCAGCAGCTTAAAATACAGGGGGACGGGGGCTTTCTTT. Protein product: CASSLKYRGTGAFF.

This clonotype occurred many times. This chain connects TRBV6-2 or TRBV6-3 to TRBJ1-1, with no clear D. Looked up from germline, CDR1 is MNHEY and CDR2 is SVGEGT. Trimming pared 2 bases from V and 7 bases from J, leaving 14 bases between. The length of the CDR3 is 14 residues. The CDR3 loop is CASSYAGGNYEAFF. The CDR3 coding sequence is TGTGCCAGCAGTTACGCTGGCGGAAACTATGAAGCTTTCTTT.

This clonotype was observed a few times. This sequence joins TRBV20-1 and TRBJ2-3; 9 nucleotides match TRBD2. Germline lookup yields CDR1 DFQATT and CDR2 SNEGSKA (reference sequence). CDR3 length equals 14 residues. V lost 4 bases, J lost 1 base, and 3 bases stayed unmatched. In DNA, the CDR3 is TGCAGTGCTAAGCGGGAGGTCCGCACAGATACGCAGTATTTT. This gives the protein CSAKREVRTDTQYF.

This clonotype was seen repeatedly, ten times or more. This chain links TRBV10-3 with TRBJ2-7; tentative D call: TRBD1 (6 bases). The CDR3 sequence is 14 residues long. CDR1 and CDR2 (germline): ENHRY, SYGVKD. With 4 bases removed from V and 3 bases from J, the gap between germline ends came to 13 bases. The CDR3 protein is CAISAWDTNYEQYF. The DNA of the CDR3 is TGTGCCATCAGTGCCTGGGACACCAACTACGAGCAGTACTTC.

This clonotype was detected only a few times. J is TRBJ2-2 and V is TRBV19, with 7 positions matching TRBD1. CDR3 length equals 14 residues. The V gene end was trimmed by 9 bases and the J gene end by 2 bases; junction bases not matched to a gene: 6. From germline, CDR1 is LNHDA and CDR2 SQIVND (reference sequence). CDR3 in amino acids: CASIRQGNTGELFF. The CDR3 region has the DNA TGTGCCAGCATTAGACAGGGAAACACCGGGGAGCTGTTTTTT.

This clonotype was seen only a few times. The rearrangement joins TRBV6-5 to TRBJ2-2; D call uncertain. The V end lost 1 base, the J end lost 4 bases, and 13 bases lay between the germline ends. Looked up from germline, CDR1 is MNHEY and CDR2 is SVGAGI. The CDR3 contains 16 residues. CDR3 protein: CASSYWSPPATGELFF. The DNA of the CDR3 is TGTGCCAGCAGTTACTGGAGCCCACCAGCCACCGGGGAGCTGTTTTTT.

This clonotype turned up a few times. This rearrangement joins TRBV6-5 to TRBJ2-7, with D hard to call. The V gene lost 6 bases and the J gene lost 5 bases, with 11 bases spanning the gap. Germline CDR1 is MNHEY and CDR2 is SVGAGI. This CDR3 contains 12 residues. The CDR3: CASSRTADEQYF. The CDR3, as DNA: TGTGCCAGCAGCCGGACGGCGGACGAGCAGTACTTC.

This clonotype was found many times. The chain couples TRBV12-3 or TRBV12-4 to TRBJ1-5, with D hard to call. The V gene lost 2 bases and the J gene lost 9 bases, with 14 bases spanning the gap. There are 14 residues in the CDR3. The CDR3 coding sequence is TGTGCCAGCAGTTTAAGCGCAGGCAGCGGGCCCCAGCATTTT. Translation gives CASSLSAGSGPQHF.

CDR3 loop: CASSRSEAGVIYNEQFF. The CDR3 DNA reads as TGTGCCAGCAGCCGGTCAGAAGCGGGAGTTATCTACAATGAGCAGTTCTTC. The chain is built from TRBV7-9 and TRBJ2-1; TRBD2 matches at 8 bases. Germline V lookup: CDR1 SEHNR, CDR2 FQNEAQ (reference sequence). V lost 5 bases and J lost 3; bases outside the gene matches: 12. This CDR3 has 17 amino acids.

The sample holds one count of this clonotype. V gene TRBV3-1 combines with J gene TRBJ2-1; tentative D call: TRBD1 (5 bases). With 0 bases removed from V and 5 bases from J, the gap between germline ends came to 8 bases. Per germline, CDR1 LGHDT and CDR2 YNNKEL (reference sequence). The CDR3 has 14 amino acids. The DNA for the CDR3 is TGTGCCAGCAGCCAAGATTTACAGGACAATGAGCAGTTCTTC. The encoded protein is CASSQDLQDNEQFF.

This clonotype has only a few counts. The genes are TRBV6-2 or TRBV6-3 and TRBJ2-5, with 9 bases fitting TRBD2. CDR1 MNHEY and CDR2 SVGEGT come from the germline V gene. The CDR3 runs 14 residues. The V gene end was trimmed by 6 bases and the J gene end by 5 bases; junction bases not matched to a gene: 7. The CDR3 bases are TGTGCCAGCAGATCCGCGGGGGGGATGGAGACCCAGTACTTC. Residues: CASRSAGGMETQYF.

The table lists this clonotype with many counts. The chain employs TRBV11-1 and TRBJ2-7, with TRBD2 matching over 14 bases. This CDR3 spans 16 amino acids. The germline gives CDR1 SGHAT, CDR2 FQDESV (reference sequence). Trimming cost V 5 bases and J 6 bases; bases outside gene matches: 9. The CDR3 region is CASSHNIGLAGGEQYF. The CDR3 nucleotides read TGTGCCAGCAGCCACAATATCGGACTAGCGGGGGGCGAGCAGTACTTC.

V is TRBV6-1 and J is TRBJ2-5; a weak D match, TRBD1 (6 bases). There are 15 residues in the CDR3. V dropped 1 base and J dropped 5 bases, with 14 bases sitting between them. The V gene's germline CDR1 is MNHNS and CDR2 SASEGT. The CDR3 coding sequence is TGTGCCAGCAGTGAAGGCAGGGGCCCCGGGGAGACCCAGTACTTC. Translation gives CASSEGRGPGETQYF.

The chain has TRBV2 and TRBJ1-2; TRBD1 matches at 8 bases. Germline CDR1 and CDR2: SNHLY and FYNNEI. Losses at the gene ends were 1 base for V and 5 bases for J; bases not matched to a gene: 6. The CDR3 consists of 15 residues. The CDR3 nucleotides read TGTGCCAGCAGTGAAGGGACAGGGCCGGGGTATGGCTACACCTTC. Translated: CASSEGTGPGYGYTF.

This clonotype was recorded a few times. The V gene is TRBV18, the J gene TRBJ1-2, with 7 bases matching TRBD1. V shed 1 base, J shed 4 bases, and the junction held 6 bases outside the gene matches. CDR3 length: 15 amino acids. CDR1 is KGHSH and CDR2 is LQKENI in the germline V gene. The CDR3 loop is CASSPLTGQFYGYTF. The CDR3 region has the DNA TGTGCCAGCTCACCACTGACGGGACAGTTCTATGGCTACACCTTC.

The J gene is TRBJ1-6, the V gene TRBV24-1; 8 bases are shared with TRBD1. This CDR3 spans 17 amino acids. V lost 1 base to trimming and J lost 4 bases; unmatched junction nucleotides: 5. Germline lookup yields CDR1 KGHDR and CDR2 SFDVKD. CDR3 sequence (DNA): TGTGCCACCAGTGATTTCGGTGACAGGGGATATAATTCACCCCTCCACTTT. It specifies CATSDFGDRGYNSPLHF.

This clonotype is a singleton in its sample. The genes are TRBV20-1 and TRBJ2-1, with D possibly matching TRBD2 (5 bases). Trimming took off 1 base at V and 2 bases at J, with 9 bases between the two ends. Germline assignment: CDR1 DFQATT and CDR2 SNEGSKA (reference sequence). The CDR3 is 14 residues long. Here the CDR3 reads CSARVVSAYNEQFF. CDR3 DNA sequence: TGCAGTGCTAGAGTGGTTAGCGCCTACAATGAGCAGTTCTTC.

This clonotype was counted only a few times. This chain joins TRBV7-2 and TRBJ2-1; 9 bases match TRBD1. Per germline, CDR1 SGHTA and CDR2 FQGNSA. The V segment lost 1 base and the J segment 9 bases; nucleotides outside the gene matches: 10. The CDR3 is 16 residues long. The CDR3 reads CASSLGGDRGNTEQFF. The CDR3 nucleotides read TGTGCCAGCAGCTTAGGGGGCGACAGGGGGAATACTGAGCAGTTCTTC. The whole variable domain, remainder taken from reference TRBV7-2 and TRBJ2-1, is GAGVSQSPSNKVTEKGKDVELRCDPISGHTALYWYRQSLGQGLEFLIYFQGNSAPDKSGLPSDRFSAERTGGSVSTLTIQRTQQEDSAVYLCASSLGGDRGNTEQFFGPGTRLTVL.